This TCR beta chain was sequenced in a study of cytomegalovirus exposure and HLA in healthy donors. A word on this clone: The antigen remains unidentified.

Notes on the study in general: According to an earlier analysis, most TCR beta V segments yielded productive rearrangements about 87% or about 30% of the time.

There are 12 residues in the CDR3. This PCR relied on a set of 60 Vbeta primers and 13 Jbeta primers. Only in-frame clones appear in the TCRdb table, and some are missing; sequencing was by immunoSEQ multiplex PCR. The repertoire holds 150,000 to 200,000 clones, with more than 60% as singletons. Material: PBMCs. The clonotype originates from a man aged 25-40 years in good health and CMV-seropositive. This rearrangement joins TRBV21-1 to TRBJ2-7; the DNA was not used to check the table's D call, TRBD1. TRBV21-1 is a pseudogene. CDR3 nucleotide sequence: TGTGCCAGCAGCAGGGGGCCATCGGATCTGTACTTC. This sequence encodes CASSRGPSDLYF.